The 29 T cell receptor beta chains below come from one sample, sequenced in a study of blood T cell repertoires in COVID-19 (dated by TCRdb to about 2020). Library generation was performed with the immunoSEQ multiplex PCR assay. TCRdb retrieved this table from immuneACCESS and kept in-frame rearrangements only. Not all clones are present; in checked studies, unresolved V genes account for under half, and no reason is known for the remainder. The sample has about 200,000 clones on record, more than 70% of them singletons. The ten largest clonotypes hold approximately 5% of the sample. Sequences were obtained from PBMCs or T cells enriched from blood (not recorded which). The receptors come from a man aged 40-49 years with acute COVID-19.

About this clone itself: Other DNA sequences in this sample translate to the same CDR3. CDR3 protein: CASSPGTGHEKLFF. The CDR3 DNA follows: TGTGCCAGCTCACCAGGGACAGGCCATGAAAAACTGTTTTTT. The chain uses TRBV18 and TRBJ1-4, with TRBD1 matching 8 bases. V lost 2 bases to trimming and J lost 6 bases; unmatched junction nucleotides: 2. CDR1 and CDR2 from the germline V gene are KGHSH and LQKENI. The CDR3 contains 14 residues. The complete variable domain, with remaining parts taken from reference TRBV18 and TRBJ1-4, reads NAGVMQNPRHLVRRRGQEARLRCSPMKGHSHVYWYRQLPEEGLKFMVYLQKENIIDESGMPKERFSAEFPKEGPSILRIQQVVRGDSAAYFCASSPGTGHEKLFFGSGTQLSVL.

The chain combines TRBV5-1 with TRBJ2-7, with a tentative D call TRBD2 (7 bases). The CDR3 is made up of 14 amino acids. Trimming took 1 base from V and 3 from J, leaving 11 bases between them. Germline CDR1 reads SGHRS; CDR2 reads YFSETQ. CDR3 sequence (DNA): TGCGCCAGCAGCTTGAAGGGGGACTACTACGAGCAGTACTTC. Amino acid sequence: CASSLKGDYYEQYF.

This chain uses TRBV3-1 (or the pseudogene TRBV3-2) with TRBJ2-3, with 16 bases that match TRBD2. The germline CDR1 and CDR2 sequences are LGHDT and YNNKEL (reference sequence). The CDR3 loop spans 18 amino acids. Trimming took 4 bases from V and 0 from J; bases not matched to a gene: 4. The CDR3 reads CASSRGTSGRGSTDTQYF. The CDR3 DNA is TGTGCCAGCAGCCGAGGGACTAGCGGGAGGGGAAGCACAGATACGCAGTATTTT.

The chain links TRBV5-4 to TRBJ2-3, with TRBD2 matching over 7 bases. Germline assignment: CDR1 SGHNT and CDR2 YYREEE (reference sequence). There are 16 residues in the CDR3. J gave up 2 bases and V 4 bases, and 10 bases lay outside the gene matches. The CDR3 here is CASSLGGGTYTDTQYF. The CDR3 DNA sequence: TGTGCCAGCAGCCTCGGGGGAGGGACCTACACAGATACGCAGTATTTT.

V usage is TRBV4-1 and J usage is TRBJ2-7; 9 nucleotides align to TRBD1. The V gene end was trimmed by 6 bases and the J gene end by 7 bases; junction bases not matched to a gene: 7. CDR1 is MGHRA, CDR2 YSYEKL, per germline. There are 13 residues in the CDR3. CDR3 sequence: CASRPQGAGEQYF. CDR3 DNA sequence: TGCGCCAGCAGACCACAGGGGGCAGGGGAGCAGTACTTC.

Only one count was recorded for this clone. The J gene is TRBJ1-6, the V gene TRBV5-1; a possible D gene is TRBD1 (6 bases). Germline CDR1 and CDR2: SGHRS and YFSETQ. Trimming removed 10 bases at V and 2 bases at J, with 10 bases between. This CDR3 comprises 13 residues. In DNA form, the CDR3 reads TGCGCCGGTCAGGGGACCTATAATTCACCCCTCCACTTT. Residues: CAGQGTYNSPLHF.

V and J are TRBV5-1 and TRBJ2-7; D perhaps matches TRBD2 (5 bases). V was shortened by 1 base and J by 0 bases, with 11 bases between the two germline ends. In germline, CDR1 is SGHRS, CDR2 YFSETQ. This CDR3 contains 15 residues. CDR3 loop: CASSLSGLGSYEQYF. The CDR3 bases are TGCGCCAGCAGCTTGAGCGGTCTAGGCTCCTACGAGCAGTACTTC.

This clone was counted between two and nine times. CDR3 DNA: TGTGCCAGCACCGATGACAGGGAGAGGGAAAAACTGTTTTTT. Protein product: CASTDDREREKLFF. This chain connects TRBV6-4 to TRBJ1-4; 7 nucleotides line up with TRBD1. The ends lost 7 bases at V and 8 bases at J; junction bases unmatched: 10. Germline V CDR1 and CDR2: MRHNA, SNTAGT. The CDR3 extends over 14 amino acids.

The rearrangement joins TRBV5-1 to TRBJ2-7; 7 nucleotides align to TRBD2. The CDR3 sequence is 14 residues long. Germline V gene sequence: CDR1 SGHRS, CDR2 YFSETQ. Unmatched junction bases numbered 6, after V lost 2 bases and J lost 4 bases. DNA for the CDR3: TGCGCCAGCAGCTTCCAGCGGGGACCTTACGAGCAGTACTTC. Its protein product is CASSFQRGPYEQYF.

The CDR3 loop is CATSFKGLAERMNTGELFF. For the CDR3, the DNA is TGTGCCACTTCCTTCAAGGGACTAGCGGAAAGAATGAACACCGGGGAGCTGTTTTTT. The V and J genes are TRBV5-4 and TRBJ2-2, with TRBD2 identical over 11 bases. The germline gives CDR1 SGHNT, CDR2 YYREEE (reference sequence). The J segment lost 1 base and the V segment lost 9 bases, leaving 17 bases of the junction unmatched. This CDR3 is 19 amino acids long.

V and J are TRBV30 and TRBJ1-5; 8 positions match TRBD1. Germline V gives CDR1 GTSNPN, CDR2 SVGIG (reference sequence). This CDR3 comprises 14 residues. V trimming: 1 base; J trimming: 5 bases; junction bases outside the gene matches: 4. The CDR3 sequence: CAWSGTGNYQPQHF. The CDR3 region has the DNA TGTGCCTGGAGTGGGACAGGGAACTATCAGCCCCAGCATTTT.

This clone was seen only once. Since a much larger clone is just one base distant, this may be a read error. The chain has TRBV5-1 and TRBJ1-1; unclear D gene. From germline, CDR1 is SGHRS and CDR2 YFSETQ. V was shortened by 0 bases and J by 1 base, with 7 bases between the two germline ends. This CDR3 comprises 14 residues. CDR3 sequence reads: CASSLGGRNTEAFF. The CDR3 DNA reads as TGCGCCAGCAGCTTGGGAGGGAGGAACACTGAAGCTTTCTTT. The full variable domain, completed using reference TRBV5-1 and TRBJ1-1, is KAGVTQTPRYLIKTRGQQVTLSCSPISGHRSVSWYQQTPGQGLQFLFEYFSETQRNKGNFPGRFSGRQFSNSRSEMNVSTLELGDSALYLCASSLGGRNTEAFFGQGTRLTVV.

This chain uses TRBV19 with TRBJ1-1; no clear D. CDR3 length equals 15 residues. V lost 3 bases, J lost 1 base, and 12 bases lay in between. Germline-derived CDR1 and CDR2 are LNHDA and SQIVND (reference sequence). Here the CDR3 DNA reads TGTGCCAGTAGTATCGTCAGACAACCGAACACTGAAGCTTTCTTT. This encodes CASSIVRQPNTEAFF.

Written as DNA, the CDR3 is TGTGCCAGCAGTCCCGGAGGGTTGGACGGAACCCTAGCGGGAGGCCCAGATACGCAGTATTTT. Protein sequence: CASSPGGLDGTLAGGPDTQYF. The chain is built from TRBV28 and TRBJ2-3; 11 bases map to TRBD2. The CDR3 spans 21 residues. V dropped 5 bases and J dropped 4; count of bases not matched to a gene: 23. Looked up from germline, CDR1 is MDHEN and CDR2 is SYDVKM.

The CDR3 protein is CASSQPGTANTEAFF. Written as DNA, the CDR3 is TGTGCCAGCAGCCAGCCCGGGACAGCGAACACTGAAGCTTTCTTT. The rearrangement uses TRBV3-1 (or the pseudogene TRBV3-2) and TRBJ1-1; TRBD1 matches 7 bases. V lost 3 bases to trimming and J lost 1 base; unmatched junction nucleotides: 5. The V gene's germline CDR1 is LGHDT and CDR2 YNNKEL (reference sequence). This CDR3 region has 15 residues.

This clone was observed a single time. The CDR3 sequence: CASRLSGSSYEQYF. DNA of the CDR3: TGTGCCAGCAGACTAAGCGGGAGCTCCTACGAGCAGTACTTC. The chain is built from TRBV6-6 and TRBJ2-7; 8 nucleotides match TRBD2. Germline-derived CDR1 and CDR2 are MNHNY and SVGAGI (reference sequence). With 6 bases clipped from V and 0 bases from J, the junction kept 4 bases outside the gene matches. This CDR3 comprises 14 residues.

The chain recombines TRBV28 with TRBJ1-1; D is ambiguous. V lost 5 bases and J lost 4, with 11 bases in between. The CDR3 has 13 amino acids. The germline V gene has CDR1 MDHEN and CDR2 SYDVKM. Here the CDR3 reads CASSTGVVTEAFF. The CDR3 DNA reads as TGTGCCAGCAGTACCGGGGTGGTCACTGAAGCTTTCTTT.

This chain joins TRBV5-1 and TRBJ1-5; D remains unclear. V was clipped by 3 bases and J by 6 bases, with 10 bases between them. The CDR3 length is 13 residues. Germline values: CDR1 SGHRS, CDR2 YFSETQ. The CDR3 here is CASSSPGPQPQHF. In nucleotides, the CDR3 is TGCGCCAGCAGCTCCCCGGGTCCTCAGCCCCAGCATTTT.

V is TRBV14 and J is TRBJ1-2; perhaps TRBD1 as D (6 bases). This CDR3 has 12 amino acids. V lost 3 bases and J 7 bases, leaving 9 bases between the germline ends. From germline, CDR1 is SGHDN and CDR2 FVKESK. This chain's CDR3 is CASSQQGTGYTF. CDR3 in DNA: TGTGCCAGCAGCCAGCAGGGGACTGGCTACACCTTC.

The chain couples TRBV6-4 to TRBJ2-5, with D possibly matching TRBD2 (6 bases). The V gene lost 4 bases and the J gene lost 2 bases, with 17 bases spanning the gap. The CDR3 is made up of 16 amino acids. Germline V gene data show CDR1 as MRHNA and CDR2 as SNTAGT. Written as DNA, the CDR3 is TGTGCCAGCAGTGCCGCGGGACTTGAGATTCAAGAGACCCAGTACTTC. This translates into CASSAAGLEIQETQYF.

The chain links TRBV4-1 to TRBJ2-1; D remains ambiguous. From germline, CDR1 is MGHRA and CDR2 YSYEKL. This CDR3 is built from 11 residues. Trimming took off 5 bases at V and 3 bases at J, with 2 bases between the two ends. This chain's CDR3 is CASSYYNEQFF. The CDR3 DNA sequence: TGCGCCAGCAGCTACTACAATGAGCAGTTCTTC.

The chain joins TRBV6-2 or TRBV6-3 to TRBJ1-2; D is perhaps TRBD1 (6 bases). Per the germline V gene, CDR1 is MNHEY and CDR2 is SVGEGT. This CDR3 is 14 amino acids long. V was pared by 5 bases and J by 2 bases, with 12 bases between. In DNA, the CDR3 is TGTGCCAGCAGTCACAGGGATAGAAACTATGGCTACACCTTC. Translated: CASSHRDRNYGYTF.

V is TRBV9 and J is TRBJ2-7, with TRBD2 identical over 11 bases. This CDR3 has 17 amino acids. Germline lookup yields CDR1 SGDLS and CDR2 YYNGEE. The J segment lost 5 bases and the V segment lost 2 bases, leaving 12 bases of the junction unmatched. CDR3 loop: CASSVGLAGPDQHEQYF. As DNA, the CDR3 is TGTGCCAGCAGCGTCGGACTAGCGGGCCCTGATCAGCACGAGCAGTACTTC. Together with reference TRBV9 and TRBJ2-7, the CDR3 gives the full variable domain: DSGVTQTPKHLITATGQRVTLRCSPRSGDLSVYWYQQSLDQGLQFLIQYYNGEERAKGNILERFSAQQFPDLHSELNLSSLELGDSALYFCASSVGLAGPDQHEQYFGPGTRLTVT.

The chain links TRBV24-1 to TRBJ1-5; D is unresolved. CDR1 KGHDR and CDR2 SFDVKD come from the germline V gene. There are 15 residues in the CDR3. V lost 7 bases and J 2 bases, leaving 14 bases between the germline ends. The chain's CDR3 is CATSEGMTGNQPQHF. The CDR3 DNA reads as TGTGCCACCAGCGAGGGCATGACGGGCAATCAGCCCCAGCATTTT.

The CDR3 region has the DNA TGTGCCAGCCACTTGGACAGACTTGAAGCTTTCTTT. It specifies CASHLDRLEAFF. The chain is built from TRBV6-5 and TRBJ1-1; maybe TRBD1 (6 bases). Germline V lookup: CDR1 MNHEY, CDR2 SVGAGI. V lost 8 bases, J lost 7 bases, and 14 bases lay in between. This CDR3 comprises 12 residues.

This chain joins TRBV4-2 and TRBJ2-1; possibly TRBD2 for D (5 bases). V dropped 3 bases and J dropped 6 bases, with 18 bases sitting between them. CDR3 length: 16 amino acids. Germline V CDR1 and CDR2: LGHNA, YNFKEQ. This chain's CDR3 is CASSQTTRGRSNEQFF. The CDR3 nucleotides are TGTGCCAGCAGCCAGACAACCCGGGGTAGAAGCAATGAGCAGTTCTTC.

The V gene is TRBV11-1, the J gene TRBJ2-7, with TRBD1 as a possible D gene (5 bases). V was pared by 1 base and J by 3 bases, with 16 bases between. Germline V gene data show CDR1 as SGHAT and CDR2 as FQDESV (reference sequence). The CDR3 loop spans 16 amino acids. The CDR3 sequence: CASSLDWGPGNYEQYF. As DNA, the CDR3 is TGTGCCAGCAGCTTAGATTGGGGCCCAGGGAACTACGAGCAGTACTTC.

The rearrangement joins TRBV7-3 to TRBJ2-2, with D unclear. Germline values: CDR1 SGHTA, CDR2 FQGTGA. Trimming took off 4 bases at V and 4 bases at J, with 7 bases between the two ends. This CDR3 has 13 amino acids. Written as DNA, the CDR3 is TGTGCCAGCAGCTCCCAGATCACCGGGGAGCTGTTTTTT. It yields the protein CASSSQITGELFF.

J is TRBJ1-2 and V is TRBV11-2; maybe TRBD1 (6 bases). The V and J ends lost 2 bases and 13 bases respectively, with 11 bases between them. There are 11 residues in the CDR3. Germline lookup yields CDR1 SGHAT and CDR2 FQNNGV. In nucleotides, the CDR3 is TGTGCCAGCAGCTTATCGGACAGCCTCACCTTC. It is translated as CASSLSDSLTF.